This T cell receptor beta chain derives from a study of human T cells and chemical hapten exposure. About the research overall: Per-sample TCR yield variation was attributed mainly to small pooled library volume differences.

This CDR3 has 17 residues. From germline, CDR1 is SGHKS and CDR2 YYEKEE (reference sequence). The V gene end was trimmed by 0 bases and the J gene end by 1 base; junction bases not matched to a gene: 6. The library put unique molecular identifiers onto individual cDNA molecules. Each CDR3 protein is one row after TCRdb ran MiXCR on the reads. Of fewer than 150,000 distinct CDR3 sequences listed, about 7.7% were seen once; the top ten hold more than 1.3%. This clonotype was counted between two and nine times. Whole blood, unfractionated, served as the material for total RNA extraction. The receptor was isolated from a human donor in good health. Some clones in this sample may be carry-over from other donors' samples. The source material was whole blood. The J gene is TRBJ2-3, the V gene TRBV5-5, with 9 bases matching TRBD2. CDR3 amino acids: CASSLARASGGTDTQYF. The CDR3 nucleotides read TGTGCCAGCAGCTTGGCCAGGGCTAGCGGGGGCACAGATACGCAGTATTTT.